The text below deals with one TCR beta chain. The data belong to a study of blood T cell repertoires in COVID-19. Study context: The United States, Italy and Spain supplied acute and convalescent COVID-19 samples.

Profiling relied on immunoSEQ multiplex PCR, and the TCRdb table lists in-frame clones only, not all of them. The table lists thousands of clones, about 73% of them singletons. Germline V CDR1 and CDR2: SGHAT, FQNNGV. The CDR3 runs to 17 residues. The ends lost 0 bases at V and 1 base at J; junction bases unmatched: 8. The rearrangement joins TRBV11-2 to TRBJ2-5, with 7 bases lining up with TRBD1. The receptor was isolated from a human donor in a cohort sampled during active COVID-19. Sequenced input: peripheral blood. CDR3 residues: CASSLEVVRTGQETQYF. CDR3 in DNA: TGTGCCAGCAGCTTAGAGGTTGTCCGGACAGGCCAAGAGACCCAGTACTTC.